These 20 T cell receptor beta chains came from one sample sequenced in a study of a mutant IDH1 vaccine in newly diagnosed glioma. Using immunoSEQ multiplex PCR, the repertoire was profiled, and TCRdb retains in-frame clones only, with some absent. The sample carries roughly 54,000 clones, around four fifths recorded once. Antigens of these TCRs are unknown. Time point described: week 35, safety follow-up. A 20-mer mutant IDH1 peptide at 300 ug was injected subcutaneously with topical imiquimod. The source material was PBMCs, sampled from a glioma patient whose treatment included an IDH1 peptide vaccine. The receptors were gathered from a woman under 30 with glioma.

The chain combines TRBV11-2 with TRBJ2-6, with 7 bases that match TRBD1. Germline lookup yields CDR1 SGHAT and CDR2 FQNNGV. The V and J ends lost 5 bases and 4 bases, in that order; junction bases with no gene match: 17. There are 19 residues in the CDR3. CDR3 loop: CASSPRSGQLSVGANVLTF. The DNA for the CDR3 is TGTGCCAGCAGCCCACGATCGGGACAGCTCTCTGTAGGGGCCAACGTCCTGACTTTC.

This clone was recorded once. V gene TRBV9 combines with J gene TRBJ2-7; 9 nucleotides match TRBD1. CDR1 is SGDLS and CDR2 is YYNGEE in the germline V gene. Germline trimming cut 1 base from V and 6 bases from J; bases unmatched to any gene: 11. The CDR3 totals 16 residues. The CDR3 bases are TGTGCCAGCAGCGTATCGCCCCGGACAGGGGAGTCCGAGCAGTACTTC. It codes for CASSVSPRTGESEQYF.

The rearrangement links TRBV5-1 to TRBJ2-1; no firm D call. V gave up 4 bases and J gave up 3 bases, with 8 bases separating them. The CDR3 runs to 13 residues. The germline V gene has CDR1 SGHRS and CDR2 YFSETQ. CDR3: CASSPWDYNEQFF. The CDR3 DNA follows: TGCGCCAGCAGCCCGTGGGACTACAATGAGCAGTTCTTC. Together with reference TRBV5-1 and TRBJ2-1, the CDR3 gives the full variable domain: KAGVTQTPRYLIKTRGQQVTLSCSPISGHRSVSWYQQTPGQGLQFLFEYFSETQRNKGNFPGRFSGRQFSNSRSEMNVSTLELGDSALYLCASSPWDYNEQFFGPGTRLTVL.

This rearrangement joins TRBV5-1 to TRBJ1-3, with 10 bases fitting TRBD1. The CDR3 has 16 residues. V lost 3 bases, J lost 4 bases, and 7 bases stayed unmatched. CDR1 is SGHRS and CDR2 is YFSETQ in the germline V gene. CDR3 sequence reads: CASSYRTGGSGNTIYF. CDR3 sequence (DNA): TGCGCCAGCAGCTATAGGACAGGGGGTTCGGGAAACACCATATATTTT.

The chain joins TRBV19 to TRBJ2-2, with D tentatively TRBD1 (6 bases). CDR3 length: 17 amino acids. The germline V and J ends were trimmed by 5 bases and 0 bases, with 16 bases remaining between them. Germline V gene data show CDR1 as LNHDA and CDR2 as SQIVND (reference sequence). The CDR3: CASSPKGQFANTGELFF. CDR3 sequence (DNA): TGTGCCAGTAGTCCCAAAGGACAGTTCGCGAACACCGGGGAGCTGTTTTTT.

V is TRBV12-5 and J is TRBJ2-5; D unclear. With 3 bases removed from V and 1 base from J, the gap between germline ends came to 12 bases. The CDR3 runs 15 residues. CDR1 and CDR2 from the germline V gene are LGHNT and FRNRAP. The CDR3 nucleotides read TGTGCTAGTGGTTTAGAGCCCGGGCCCCAAGAGACCCAGTACTTC. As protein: CASGLEPGPQETQYF.

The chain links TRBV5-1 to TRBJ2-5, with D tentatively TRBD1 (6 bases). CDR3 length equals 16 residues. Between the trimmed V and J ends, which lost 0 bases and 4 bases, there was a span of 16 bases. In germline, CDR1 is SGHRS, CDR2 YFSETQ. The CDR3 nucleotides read TGCGCCAGCAGCTTGGGGGCGACAGGACTGGCAGAGACCCAGTACTTC. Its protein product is CASSLGATGLAETQYF.

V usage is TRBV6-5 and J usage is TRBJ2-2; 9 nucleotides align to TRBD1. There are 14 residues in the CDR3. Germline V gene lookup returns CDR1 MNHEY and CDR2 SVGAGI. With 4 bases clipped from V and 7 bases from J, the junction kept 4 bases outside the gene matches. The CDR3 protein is CASSLQGAGGELFF. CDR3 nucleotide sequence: TGTGCCAGCAGTTTACAGGGGGCCGGCGGGGAGCTGTTTTTT.

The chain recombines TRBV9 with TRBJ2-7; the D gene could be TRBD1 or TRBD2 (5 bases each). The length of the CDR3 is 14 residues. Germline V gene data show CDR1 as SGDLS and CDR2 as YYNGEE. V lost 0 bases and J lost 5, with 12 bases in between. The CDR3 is CASSVEGTAHEQYF. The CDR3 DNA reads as TGTGCCAGCAGCGTAGAAGGGACGGCACACGAGCAGTACTTC.

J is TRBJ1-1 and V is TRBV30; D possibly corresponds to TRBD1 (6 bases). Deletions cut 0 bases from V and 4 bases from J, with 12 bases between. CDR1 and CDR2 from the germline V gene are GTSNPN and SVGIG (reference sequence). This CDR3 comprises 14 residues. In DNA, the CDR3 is TGTGCCTGGAGTGTGAGGGGGATGTTCACTGAAGCTTTCTTT. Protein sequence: CAWSVRGMFTEAFF.

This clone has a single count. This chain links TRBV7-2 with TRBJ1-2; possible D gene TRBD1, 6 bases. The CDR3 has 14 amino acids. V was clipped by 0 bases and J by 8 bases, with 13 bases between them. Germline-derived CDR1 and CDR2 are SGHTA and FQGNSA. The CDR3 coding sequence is TGTGCCAGCAGCTTAGCGCGGACAGAGGGCGGCTACACCTTC. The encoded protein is CASSLARTEGGYTF. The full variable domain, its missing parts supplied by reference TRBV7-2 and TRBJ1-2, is GAGVSQSPSNKVTEKGKDVELRCDPISGHTALYWYRQSLGQGLEFLIYFQGNSAPDKSGLPSDRFSAERTGGSVSTLTIQRTQQEDSAVYLCASSLARTEGGYTFGSGTRLTVV.

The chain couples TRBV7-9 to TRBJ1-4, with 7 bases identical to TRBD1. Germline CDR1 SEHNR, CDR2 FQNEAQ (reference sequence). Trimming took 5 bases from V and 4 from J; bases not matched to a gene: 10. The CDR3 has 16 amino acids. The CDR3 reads CASSPQGNYGNEKLFF. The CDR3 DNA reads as TGTGCCAGCAGCCCACAGGGGAATTACGGTAATGAAAAACTGTTTTTT.

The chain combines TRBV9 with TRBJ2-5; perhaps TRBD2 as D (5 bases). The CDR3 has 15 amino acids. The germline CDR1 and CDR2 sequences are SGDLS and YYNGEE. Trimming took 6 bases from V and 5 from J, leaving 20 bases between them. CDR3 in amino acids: CASTTSGVGGETQYF. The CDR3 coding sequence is TGTGCCAGCACAACGAGTGGGGTGGGCGGGGAGACCCAGTACTTC. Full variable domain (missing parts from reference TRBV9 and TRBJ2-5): DSGVTQTPKHLITATGQRVTLRCSPRSGDLSVYWYQQSLDQGLQFLIQYYNGEERAKGNILERFSAQQFPDLHSELNLSSLELGDSALYFCASTTSGVGGETQYFGPGTRLLVL.

CDR3 protein: CASSLRYNEQFF. The CDR3 DNA is TGTGCCAGCAGCCTTAGATACAATGAGCAGTTCTTC. The chain joins TRBV7-2 to TRBJ2-1; no definite D call. Germline V lookup: CDR1 SGHTA, CDR2 FQGNSA. Trimming pared 5 bases from V and 4 bases from J, leaving 6 bases between. The CDR3 is made up of 12 amino acids.

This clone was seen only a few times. The CDR3 loop reads CASSWMNTEAFF. As DNA, the CDR3 is TGTGCCAGCAGCTGGATGAACACTGAAGCTTTCTTT. The rearrangement uses TRBV11-2 and TRBJ1-1; D unclear. This CDR3 region has 12 residues. V dropped 4 bases and J dropped 0 bases, with 3 bases sitting between them. CDR1 is SGHAT, CDR2 FQNNGV, per germline.

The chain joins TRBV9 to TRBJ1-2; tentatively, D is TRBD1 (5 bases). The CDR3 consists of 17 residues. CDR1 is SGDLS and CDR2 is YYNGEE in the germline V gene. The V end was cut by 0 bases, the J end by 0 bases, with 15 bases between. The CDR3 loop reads CASSVGRVRGANYGYTF. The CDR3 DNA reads TGTGCCAGCAGCGTAGGGAGGGTACGGGGGGCTAACTATGGCTACACCTTC.

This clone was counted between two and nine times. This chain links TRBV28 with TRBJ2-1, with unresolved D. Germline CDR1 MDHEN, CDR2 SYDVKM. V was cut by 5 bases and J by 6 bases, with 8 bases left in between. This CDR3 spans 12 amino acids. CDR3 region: CASSPLRNEQFF. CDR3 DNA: TGTGCCAGCAGTCCCCTACGCAATGAGCAGTTCTTC.

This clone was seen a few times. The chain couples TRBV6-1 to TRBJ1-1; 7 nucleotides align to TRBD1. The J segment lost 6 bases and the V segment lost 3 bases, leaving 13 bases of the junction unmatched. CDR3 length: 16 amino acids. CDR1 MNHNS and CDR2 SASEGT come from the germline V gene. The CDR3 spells CASSDAISTGDAEAFF. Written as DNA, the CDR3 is TGTGCCAGCAGTGATGCGATAAGTACAGGGGACGCTGAAGCTTTCTTT.

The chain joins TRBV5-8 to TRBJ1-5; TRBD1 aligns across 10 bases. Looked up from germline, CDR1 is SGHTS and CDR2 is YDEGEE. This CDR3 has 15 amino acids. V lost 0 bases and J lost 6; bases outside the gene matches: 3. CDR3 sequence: CASSLGDRGFQPQHF. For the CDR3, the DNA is TGTGCCAGCAGCTTGGGGGACAGGGGCTTTCAGCCCCAGCATTTT.

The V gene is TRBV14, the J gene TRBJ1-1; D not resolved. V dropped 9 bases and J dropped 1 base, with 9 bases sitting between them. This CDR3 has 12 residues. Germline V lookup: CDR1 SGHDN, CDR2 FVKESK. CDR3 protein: CASGVSNTEAFF. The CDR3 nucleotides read TGTGCCAGTGGAGTTTCGAACACTGAAGCTTTCTTT.